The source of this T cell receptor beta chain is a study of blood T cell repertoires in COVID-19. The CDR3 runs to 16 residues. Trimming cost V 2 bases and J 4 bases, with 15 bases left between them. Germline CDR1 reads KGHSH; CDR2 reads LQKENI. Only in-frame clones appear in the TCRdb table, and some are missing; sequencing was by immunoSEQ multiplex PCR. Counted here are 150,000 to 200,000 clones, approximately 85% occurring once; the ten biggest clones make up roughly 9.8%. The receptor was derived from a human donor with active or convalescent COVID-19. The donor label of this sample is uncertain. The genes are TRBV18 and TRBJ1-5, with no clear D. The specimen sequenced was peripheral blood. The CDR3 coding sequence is TGTGCCAGCTCACCAAAGTCGGTCGGCGGGAATCAGCCCCAGCATTTT. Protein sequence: CASSPKSVGGNQPQHF.